This TCR beta chain was sequenced for a study of Graves' ophthalmopathy and Graves' hyperthyroidism. Every ophthalmopathy donor presented moderate-to-severe activity, CAS ≥3, NOSPECS ≥4 and duration under 3 months. Researchers turned away patients with other autoimmune diseases, uncontrolled infections, pregnancy or lactation. Diagnosis was based on clinical symptoms, serum thyroxine, TRAb, thyroid ultrasound and orbital computed tomography. Study outcomes and limitations: The authors also found most expanded thyroid clonotypes above 0.001 frequency in blood.

Amplification of TCR beta CDR3 regions used RNA transcripts. In the first round, RT-PCR was carried out with HTBI primers, and a multiplex PCR formed the second round. MiXCR was run by TCRdb on the multiplex PCR reads, yielding one entry per CDR3 protein. This sample has some 750,000 distinct CDR3 sequences, with 40% found just once. A remark on this clonotype: What it binds is unknown.

The CDR3 spans 16 residues. V was shortened by 0 bases and J by 5 bases, with 14 bases between the two germline ends. Germline loops: CDR1 SGDLS, CDR2 YYNGEE. Source material: peripheral blood. The V and J genes are TRBV9 and TRBJ2-2; D is possibly TRBD1 (6 bases). The TCR was taken from an adult man with Graves' ophthalmopathy. Here the CDR3 reads CASSVEQGGLTGELFF. CDR3 DNA: TGTGCCAGCAGCGTAGAACAGGGCGGATTGACCGGGGAGCTGTTTTTT.